What follows is one T cell receptor beta chain and its context. Its antigen is as yet unknown. The PCR had 60 Vbeta and 13 Jbeta primers. In the study's own analysis: Tens of millions of unique TCR beta chains, around 11 million of them shared, were counted by a later analysis. Profiled with immunoSEQ multiplex PCR; TCRdb holds only in-frame clones, not every one. The V and J calls and the clone size are those of that table, but D and trimming were determined from the DNA. The sample records roughly 100,000 clones, roughly 79% being singletons. Germline CDR1 is LGHNA and CDR2 is YSLEER. The CDR3 sequence is 18 residues long. With 4 bases clipped from V and 6 bases from J, the junction kept 12 bases outside the gene matches. The data were taken from a study of cytomegalovirus exposure and HLA in healthy donors. Study summary: There were 100 million to 130 million unique TCR beta sequences, drawn from approximately 180 million T cells, in an earlier analysis. Approximately 85 million unique TCRs from HLA-typed donors were held in an early data release. Study conclusions and caveats: In all likelihood, a cluster of highly shared sequence variants was a sequencing artifact.

This TCR came from a man aged 35 to 55 in good health and CMV-seronegative. Source material: PBMCs. The chain couples TRBV4-3 to TRBJ2-2; TRBD2 agrees at 12 bases. In DNA form, the CDR3 reads TGCGCCAGCAGCCCGCCGGTTGGACTAGCGGGGTCCCCCGGGGAGCTGTTTTTT. This translates into CASSPPVGLAGSPGELFF.